These 28 T cell receptor beta chains came from one sample sequenced in a study of CD4+ T cells in melanoma. This table comes from immunoSEQ multiplex PCR, and its TCRdb copy is limited to in-frame clones, with some not included. The sample contains about 110,000 clones, 80% to 95% of which appear only once. Sequencing was performed on peripheral blood. These receptors all come from a human donor with melanoma.

V and J are TRBV27 and TRBJ1-6; D is perhaps TRBD1 (6 bases). The CDR3 length is 14 residues. Between the trimmed V and J ends, which lost 8 bases and 11 bases, there was a span of 19 bases. The germline V gene has CDR1 MNHEY and CDR2 SMNVEV (reference sequence). CDR3 loop: CASADGRTGPPLHF. The CDR3 bases are TGTGCCAGCGCGGACGGACGAACAGGGCCACCCCTCCACTTT.

The chain has TRBV11-2 and TRBJ1-4, with D possibly TRBD1 on 5 matching bases. The ends were cut back, 6 bases at V and 8 bases at J, with 16 bases in the middle. This CDR3 comprises 14 residues. Germline V gene data show CDR1 as SGHAT and CDR2 as FQNNGV. In DNA, the CDR3 is TGTGCCAGCAGACGATTGGGGGGGAGCGAAAAACTGTTTTTT. Translated, it gives CASRRLGGSEKLFF.

This chain links TRBV10-3 with TRBJ2-3; a possible D gene is TRBD2 (6 bases). Germline V gene sequence: CDR1 ENHRY, CDR2 SYGVKD. With 5 bases removed from V and 3 bases from J, the gap between germline ends came to 15 bases. The CDR3 is 15 residues long. CDR3 nucleotide sequence: TGTGCCATCAGTTCAATCAGCGGGCTTACAGATACGCAGTATTTT. Translating gives CAISSISGLTDTQYF.

The rearrangement uses TRBV7-2 and TRBJ2-3; 14 nucleotides match TRBD2. CDR1 is SGHTA, CDR2 FQGNSA, per germline. The CDR3 loop spans 20 amino acids. With 0 bases clipped from V and 4 bases from J, the junction kept 12 bases outside the gene matches. The CDR3 is CASSLAIRRGTSGSADTQYF. In DNA, the CDR3 is TGTGCCAGCAGCTTAGCAATTCGTAGGGGGACTAGCGGGAGTGCAGATACGCAGTATTTT.

The genes are TRBV9 and TRBJ2-1; the D is unclear. The germline V gene encodes CDR1 SGDLS and CDR2 YYNGEE. The CDR3 spans 12 residues. Trimming removed 4 bases from V and 7 bases from J, with 9 bases in between. CDR3 bases: TGTGCCAGCAGCCCCCTCAGGAATGAGCAGTTCTTC. Translation: CASSPLRNEQFF.

This rearrangement joins TRBV19 to TRBJ1-5; D unclear. CDR3 length: 14 residues. Trimming took off 8 bases at V and 0 bases at J, with 11 bases between the two ends. Germline CDR1 reads LNHDA; CDR2 reads SQIVND (reference sequence). The CDR3 nucleotides read TGTGCCAGTCGGGAGAGGGCTAGCAATCAGCCCCAGCATTTT. Its translation: CASRERASNQPQHF.

V and J are TRBV19 and TRBJ2-5, with D possibly matching TRBD2 (5 bases). The CDR3 is 15 residues long. V shed 1 base and J shed 5 bases, with 14 bases lying between them. Per the germline V gene, CDR1 is LNHDA and CDR2 is SQIVND (reference sequence). Here the CDR3 reads CASSIARRAIETQYF. DNA for the CDR3: TGTGCCAGTAGTATAGCGAGGCGGGCAATTGAGACCCAGTACTTC.

The chain carries TRBV10-1 and TRBJ1-1; possibly TRBD1 for D (5 bases). The CDR3 is 14 residues long. Germline loops: CDR1 WNHNN, CDR2 SYGVQD (reference sequence). V was shortened by 7 bases and J by 0 bases, with 12 bases between the two germline ends. This CDR3 reads CASMTTAMNTEAFF. CDR3 in DNA: TGCGCCAGCATGACGACAGCCATGAACACTGAAGCTTTCTTT.

This chain uses TRBV6-5 with TRBJ1-2; 7 bases map to TRBD1. CDR1 is MNHEY and CDR2 is SVGAGI in the germline V gene. J lost 3 bases, V lost 4 bases, and 2 bases had no gene match. The CDR3 contains 13 residues. CDR3 DNA sequence: TGTGCCAGCAGTTCGACAGGGCACTATGGCTACACCTTC. Its translation is CASSSTGHYGYTF.

The genes are TRBV6-1 and TRBJ2-1; 8 positions match TRBD2. The germline V gene has CDR1 MNHNS and CDR2 SASEGT. Trimming cost V 10 bases and J 0 bases; bases outside gene matches: 5. There are 14 residues in the CDR3. CDR3 residues: CAINSGDSYNEQFF. The CDR3, as DNA: TGTGCCATAAATAGCGGGGACTCCTACAATGAGCAGTTCTTC.

This chain uses TRBV18 with TRBJ2-7; no reliable D call. The CDR3 consists of 14 residues. In germline, CDR1 is KGHSH, CDR2 LQKENI. The V gene lost 0 bases and the J gene lost 2 bases, with 8 bases spanning the gap. CDR3 in DNA: TGTGCCAGCTCACCACCGGCGCCCACCTACGAGCAGTACTTC. Amino acids: CASSPPAPTYEQYF.

This clone was picked up one time. The V call is TRBV5-4, the J call TRBJ1-4; possibly TRBD1 for D (6 bases). V lost 6 bases and J 8 bases, leaving 20 bases between the germline ends. Germline CDR1 SGHNT, CDR2 YYREEE (reference sequence). The CDR3 has 15 amino acids. In DNA, the CDR3 is TGTGCCAGCATCCACAGGGTGCAGGAATTAGAAAAACTGTTTTTT. Residues: CASIHRVQELEKLFF.

The chain joins TRBV11-2 to TRBJ1-6; D gene uncertain. The V and J ends lost 1 base and 3 bases respectively, with 10 bases between them. Germline V gives CDR1 SGHAT, CDR2 FQNNGV. CDR3 size: 16 residues. This CDR3 is CASSLVSAGYNSPLHF. DNA of the CDR3: TGTGCCAGCAGCTTAGTGTCCGCTGGCTATAATTCACCCCTCCACTTT.

The genes are TRBV7-9 and TRBJ2-1; D might be TRBD1 (6 bases). V was trimmed by 2 bases and J by 8 bases, leaving 10 bases between them. This CDR3 region has 13 residues. The germline CDR1 and CDR2 sequences are SEHNR and FQNEAQ (reference sequence). The CDR3 DNA sequence: TGTGCCAGCAGCTTAAGCCCAGGGGATGAGCAGTTCTTC. This gives the protein CASSLSPGDEQFF. The full variable domain, with the rest looked up from reference TRBV7-9 and TRBJ2-1, is DTGVSQNPRHKITKRGQNVTFRCDPISEHNRLYWYRQTLGQGPEFLTYFQNEAQLEKSRLLSDRFSAERPKGSFSTLEIQRTEQGDSAMYLCASSLSPGDEQFFGPGTRLTVL.

CDR3 nucleotide sequence: TGTGCCATCAGTGACCCCTCCCGGTTTGCTAGCGGGAACTACGAGCAGTACTTC. Protein product: CAISDPSRFASGNYEQYF. The chain links TRBV10-3 to TRBJ2-7; 9 nucleotides line up with TRBD2. This CDR3 contains 18 residues. Germline CDR1 reads ENHRY; CDR2 reads SYGVKD. J was trimmed by 3 bases and V by 3 bases; bases with no gene match: 15.

The chain combines TRBV6-5 with TRBJ1-2, with TRBD1 matching 9 bases. The CDR3 sequence is 14 residues long. Germline lookup yields CDR1 MNHEY and CDR2 SVGAGI. The V gene end was trimmed by 5 bases and the J gene end by 6 bases; junction bases not matched to a gene: 7. As DNA, the CDR3 is TGTGCCAGCAGTCGGGACAGGGTTTTGGATGGCTACACCTTC. Residues: CASSRDRVLDGYTF.

This chain connects TRBV7-9 to TRBJ1-1; D unclear. In germline, CDR1 is SEHNR, CDR2 FQNEAQ (reference sequence). V lost 2 bases, J lost 3 bases, and 7 bases lay in between. This CDR3 region has 13 residues. The CDR3 sequence is CASSLYQDTEAFF. For the CDR3, the DNA is TGTGCCAGCAGCTTATATCAGGACACTGAAGCTTTCTTT.

The rearrangement uses TRBV7-8 and TRBJ2-3, with D maybe TRBD2 (6 bases). The CDR3 extends over 14 amino acids. V was cut by 5 bases and J by 4 bases, with 13 bases left in between. Germline V gives CDR1 SGHVS, CDR2 FQNEAQ. The CDR3 nucleotides are TGTGCCAGCAGCCCGAGGGACTTCTCAGATACGCAGTATTTT. The encoded protein is CASSPRDFSDTQYF.

The chain employs TRBV28 and TRBJ2-3; either TRBD1 or TRBD2 may fit D (5 bases each). Germline CDR1 and CDR2: MDHEN and SYDVKM. V was clipped by 6 bases and J by 4 bases, with 17 bases between them. This CDR3 comprises 15 residues. The DNA of the CDR3 is TGTGCCAGCAGCTTGGTGGGGGTCGGGGCAGATACGCAGTATTTT. Protein: CASSLVGVGADTQYF.

The rearrangement joins TRBV2 to TRBJ2-2, with D hard to call. Germline CDR1 SNHLY, CDR2 FYNNEI. V shed 5 bases and J shed 6 bases, with 4 bases lying between them. This CDR3 has 11 residues. CDR3 sequence: CASSLPGELFF. The CDR3 nucleotides are TGTGCCAGCAGTTTACCCGGGGAGCTGTTTTTT.

V usage is TRBV11-1 and J usage is TRBJ2-7; 7 nucleotides align to TRBD1. Looked up from germline, CDR1 is SGHAT and CDR2 is FQDESV (reference sequence). CDR3 length equals 13 residues. The V and J ends lost 5 bases and 6 bases, in that order; junction bases with no gene match: 7. CDR3 sequence reads: CASSDRERGEQYF. CDR3 coding DNA: TGTGCCAGCAGCGACAGGGAAAGGGGCGAGCAGTACTTC.

The chain couples TRBV29-1 to TRBJ2-5; 9 nucleotides agree with TRBD1. V dropped 5 bases and J dropped 0; count of bases not matched to a gene: 10. This CDR3 is built from 16 residues. CDR1 is SQVTM, CDR2 ANQGSEA, per germline. The CDR3 region is CSVRRGDRGYQETQYF. The CDR3 coding sequence is TGCAGCGTTCGACGGGGCGACAGGGGGTACCAAGAGACCCAGTACTTC. Looking up the rest from reference TRBV29-1 and TRBJ2-5 gives the full variable domain: SAVISQKPSRDICQRGTSLTIQCQVDSQVTMMFWYRQQPGQSLTLIATANQGSEATYESGFVIDKFPISRPNLTFSTLTVSNMSPEDSSIYLCSVRRGDRGYQETQYFGPGTRLLVL.

This chain joins TRBV5-8 and TRBJ1-5, with TRBD1 matching 7 bases. Trimming removed 4 bases from V and 8 bases from J; junction bases left unmatched: 9. CDR3 length: 14 residues. CDR1 and CDR2 (germline): SGHTS, YDEGEE. The CDR3 loop is CASSHRQGPEPQHF. The CDR3 nucleotides read TGTGCCAGCAGCCACAGACAGGGCCCGGAGCCCCAGCATTTT.

The V call is TRBV29-1, the J call TRBJ2-5; 7 bases align to TRBD1. With V trimmed by 3 bases and J by 5 bases, 3 bases remained unmatched. Germline lookup yields CDR1 SQVTM and CDR2 ANQGSEA. This CDR3 comprises 12 residues. The CDR3 sequence: CSVETGWETQYF. CDR3 nucleotide sequence: TGCAGCGTTGAGACAGGGTGGGAGACCCAGTACTTC.

This chain uses TRBV28 with TRBJ1-5; no firm D call. Germline lookup yields CDR1 MDHEN and CDR2 SYDVKM. The CDR3 covers 12 residues. With 6 bases removed from V and 4 bases from J, the gap between germline ends came to 7 bases. CDR3: CASRFSNQPQHF. The CDR3 DNA follows: TGTGCCAGCAGGTTCAGTAATCAGCCCCAGCATTTT.

With regard to this clone: At one boundary the junction diverges from the germline segment, which might be a read error. The chain employs TRBV6-1 and TRBJ2-1, with 13 positions matching TRBD2. The CDR3 covers 18 residues. In germline, CDR1 is MNHNS, CDR2 SASEGT. CDR3 region: CASTEPGLAGLQLNEQFF. CDR3 sequence (DNA): TGTGCCAGCACTGAACCGGGACTAGCGGGGCTACAACTAAATGAGCAGTTCTTC.

The chain combines TRBV11-1 with TRBJ2-7; 9 bases are shared with TRBD1. With 2 bases clipped from V and 7 bases from J, the junction kept 6 bases outside the gene matches. This CDR3 spans 14 amino acids. Per germline, CDR1 SGHAT and CDR2 FQDESV (reference sequence). The CDR3 DNA reads as TGTGCCAGCAGCTTAAACCGGGACAGGGAGGAGCAGTACTTC. Translating it yields CASSLNRDREEQYF.

V usage is TRBV28 and J usage is TRBJ1-5; D perhaps matches TRBD1 (5 bases). The CDR3 runs to 13 residues. Looked up from germline, CDR1 is MDHEN and CDR2 is SYDVKM. Trimming left V 3 bases short and J 6 bases short, with 9 bases between. CDR3 sequence reads: CASSLGDGQPQHF. Written as DNA, the CDR3 is TGTGCCAGCAGTTTGGGGGACGGTCAGCCCCAGCATTTT.